These 22 T cell receptor beta chains were all obtained from the same sample, sequenced in a study of blood T cells in healthy people across ages (dated by TCRdb to about 2015). Receptor amplification or capture employed 5' RACE. Sequencing was carried out with an Illumina HiSeq 2500. A second PCR of roughly 7 to 11 cycles was run with a J-beta primer mix and a sample-barcoded 5' primer. TCRdb's own reprocessing of the public reads used fastp at Q25 and MiXCR and kept productive beta chains. For every CDR3 protein sequence, its rows merge into one entry that carries the most common genes and DNA. In this sample the table shows 700,000 to 950,000 distinct CDR3 sequences, roughly 45% of which occur a single time. The top ten constitute around 20% of the sample. The material sequenced was blood. Receptors originate from a woman aged 55 to 70 in good health.

The chain carries TRBV2 and TRBJ2-5, with D possibly called TRBD1 or TRBD2 (5 bases each). The DNA end is more similar to TRBJ2-7, so the J call may be wrong. Germline CDR1 is SNHLY and CDR2 is FYNNEI. The CDR3 length is 14 residues. As DNA, the CDR3 is TGTGCCAGCAGTGCCGGGACGGCGCCCTACGAGCAGTACTTC. Its translation: CASSAGTAPYEQYF.

This clonotype has at least ten counts. The chain links TRBV4-2 to TRBJ2-3, with D unclear. The V end lost 4 bases, the J end lost 4 bases, and 12 bases lay between the germline ends. The CDR3 runs to 14 residues. The V gene's germline CDR1 is LGHNA and CDR2 YNFKEQ. The CDR3 nucleotides read TGTGCCAGCAGCCTCAAACCTGGAGCAGATACGCAGTATTTT. It specifies CASSLKPGADTQYF.

The chain links TRBV25-1 to TRBJ2-5; D assignment may be TRBD1 or TRBD2 (6 bases each). V was pared by 7 bases and J by 1 base, with 13 bases between. CDR1 is MGHDK and CDR2 is SYGVNS in the germline V gene. The CDR3 contains 14 residues. As DNA, the CDR3 is TGTGCCAGCACTTCGAGGGGGGTCCAAGAGACCCAGTACTTC. Protein sequence: CASTSRGVQETQYF.

V usage is TRBV20-1 and J usage is TRBJ2-3; no definite D call. The germline V and J ends were trimmed by 1 base and 8 bases, with 10 bases remaining between them. The germline V gene has CDR1 DFQATT and CDR2 SNEGSKA (reference sequence). CDR3 size: 12 residues. DNA for the CDR3: TGCAGTGCTAGAGTGGGAATGAGTACGCAGTATTTT. It translates to CSARVGMSTQYF.

This clonotype was seen at least ten times. The chain links TRBV29-1 to TRBJ2-5; a weak D match, TRBD1 (5 bases). The V end was cut by 0 bases, the J end by 6 bases, with 20 bases between. Germline V lookup: CDR1 SQVTM, CDR2 ANQGSEA. The CDR3 contains 16 residues. CDR3 bases: TGCAGCGTTGAAGATCTTGCAGGGTTGGCCGTCCAGACCCAGTACTTC. Its translation: CSVEDLAGLAVQTQYF. The complete variable domain, with remaining parts taken from reference TRBV29-1 and TRBJ2-5, reads SAVISQKPSRDICQRGTSLTIQCQVDSQVTMMFWYRQQPGQSLTLIATANQGSEATYESGFVIDKFPISRPNLTFSTLTVSNMSPEDSSIYLCSVEDLAGLAVQTQYFGPGTRLLVL.

CDR3 region: CASSPRGDNGVKLFF. In nucleotides, the CDR3 is TGTGCCAGCAGCCCCAGGGGGGACAACGGCGTAAAACTGTTTTTT. V is TRBV3-1 and J is TRBJ1-4, with TRBD1 matching 7 bases. This CDR3 comprises 15 residues. With 4 bases clipped from V and 10 bases from J, the junction kept 12 bases outside the gene matches. CDR1 is LGHDT and CDR2 is YNNKEL in the germline V gene (reference sequence). The complete variable domain, with remaining parts taken from reference TRBV3-1 and TRBJ1-4, reads DTAVSQTPKYLVTQMGNDKSIKCEQNLGHDTMYWYKQDSKKFLKIMFSYNNKELIINETVPNRFSPKSPDKAHLNLHINSLELGDSAVYFCASSPRGDNGVKLFFGSGTQLSVL.

The V call is TRBV29-1, the J call TRBJ2-1; D may correspond to TRBD1 or TRBD2 (5 bases each). CDR3 length equals 13 residues. V lost 4 bases to trimming and J lost 6 bases, with 13 bases between them. CDR1 and CDR2 from the germline V gene are SQVTM and ANQGSEA. CDR3 in DNA: TGCAGCGTTGCCCCTGGGGGTGGCAATGAGCAGTTCTTC. This translates into CSVAPGGGNEQFF.

The chain employs TRBV9 and TRBJ2-2; D perhaps matches TRBD2 (6 bases). The CDR3 is made up of 16 amino acids. V was shortened by 3 bases and J by 2 bases, with 14 bases between the two germline ends. CDR1 and CDR2 from the germline V gene are SGDLS and YYNGEE. The CDR3 loop reads CASSAREDSNTGELFF. DNA for the CDR3: TGTGCCAGCAGCGCAAGGGAGGACTCTAACACCGGGGAGCTGTTTTTT.

The chain combines TRBV7-9 with TRBJ2-4, with 7 bases aligning to TRBD2. Trimming took 5 bases from V and 2 from J; bases not matched to a gene: 9. Germline lookup yields CDR1 SEHNR and CDR2 FQNEAQ (reference sequence). The CDR3 runs to 16 residues. CDR3 in amino acids: CASSPMGEGPKNIQYF. CDR3 bases: TGTGCCAGCAGCCCAATGGGGGAGGGGCCCAAAAACATTCAGTACTTC.

V gene TRBV15 combines with J gene TRBJ2-1, with 8 positions matching TRBD2. The J segment lost 8 bases and the V segment lost 8 bases, leaving 8 bases of the junction unmatched. The CDR3 sequence is 13 residues long. CDR1 is LNHNV and CDR2 is YYDKDF in the germline V gene (reference sequence). The CDR3 loop is CATHQREYDEQFF. CDR3 sequence (DNA): TGTGCCACCCACCAGCGGGAGTATGATGAGCAGTTCTTC.

This clonotype appeared once. The junction differs from germline at one of its ends, possibly a read error. The chain carries TRBV7-2 and TRBJ2-7, with 9 positions matching TRBD2. The germline CDR1 and CDR2 sequences are SGHTA and FQGNSA. The CDR3 sequence is 15 residues long. The CDR3 nucleotides read TGTGCCAACAGCTTAGAGGCGGGAGGGCCCCACGAGCAGTACTTC. Its translation is CANSLEAGGPHEQYF.

The V and J genes are TRBV27 and TRBJ2-7; 10 bases match TRBD1. The length of the CDR3 is 12 residues. Trimming at V came to 10 bases and at J to 4 bases, leaving 4 bases not matched to a gene. Germline V gene lookup returns CDR1 MNHEY and CDR2 SMNVEV (reference sequence). CDR3 in DNA: TGTGCCAACGGGACAGGGGTGTACGAGCAGTACTTC. Its protein product is CANGTGVYEQYF.

The V call is TRBV25-1, the J call TRBJ2-7; 9 positions agree with TRBD1. The CDR3 is made up of 16 amino acids. V lost 7 bases, J lost 2 bases, and 12 bases stayed unmatched. Per the germline V gene, CDR1 is MGHDK and CDR2 is SYGVNS. CDR3 in amino acids: CASNEYQDRGPYEQYF. DNA for the CDR3: TGTGCCAGCAATGAGTATCAGGACAGGGGCCCCTACGAGCAGTACTTC.

The V and J genes are TRBV29-1 and TRBJ2-3; D is perhaps TRBD2 (7 bases). The CDR3 sequence is 14 residues long. V lost 6 bases to trimming and J lost 0 bases, with 13 bases between them. Germline CDR1 SQVTM, CDR2 ANQGSEA. DNA of the CDR3: TGCAGCGTGGTTTGGGGGGGCAGCACAGATACGCAGTATTTT. Translation gives CSVVWGGSTDTQYF.

This clonotype was recorded once. A single base separates this from a much larger clone, so it may be a read error. The chain couples TRBV7-6 to TRBJ2-5; 7 nucleotides match TRBD1. The germline V gene encodes CDR1 SGHVS and CDR2 FNYEAQ. This CDR3 spans 13 amino acids. The CDR3 loop is CASSDRAVRTRYF. The CDR3 region has the DNA TGTGCCAGCTCCGACAGGGCTGTCCGGACCCGGTACTTC.

V is TRBV11-2 and J is TRBJ2-7, with D hard to call. The J call is uncertain, as TRBJ2-5 better fits the DNA end. This CDR3 has 18 amino acids. Germline values: CDR1 SGHAT, CDR2 FQNNGV. In nucleotides, the CDR3 is TGTGCCAGCAGCTCTACCTTAAGAAGGGCCCCTTCACAAGAGACCCAGTACTTC. Encoded protein: CASSSTLRRAPSQETQYF.

This clonotype has just a few counts. The gene calls are TRBV5-1 and TRBJ2-5; 7 positions match TRBD2. Germline V gene data show CDR1 as SGHRS and CDR2 as YFSETQ. This CDR3 has 18 amino acids. V lost 4 bases and J lost 1; bases outside the gene matches: 16. CDR3 bases: TGCGCCAGCAGCCGGGATGTTATGGGGGGGGTTACCCAAGAGACCCAGTACTTC. This gives the protein CASSRDVMGGVTQETQYF. Filled out from reference TRBV5-1 and TRBJ2-5, the complete variable domain reads KAGVTQTPRYLIKTRGQQVTLSCSPISGHRSVSWYQQTPGQGLQFLFEYFSETQRNKGNFPGRFSGRQFSNSRSEMNVSTLELGDSALYLCASSRDVMGGVTQETQYFGPGTRLLVL.

This clonotype was picked up a small number of times. The V gene is TRBV3-1, the J gene TRBJ2-1; TRBD1 is a possible D gene (5 bases). In germline, CDR1 is LGHDT, CDR2 YNNKEL (reference sequence). The CDR3 is made up of 15 amino acids. Trimming left V 1 base short and J 7 bases short, with 14 bases between. This chain's CDR3 is CASSQVRGAANEQFF. The CDR3 DNA is TGTGCCAGCAGCCAAGTTAGGGGCGCTGCGAATGAGCAGTTCTTC.

This chain joins TRBV29-1 and TRBJ2-7; the match to TRBD2 covers 11 bases. V was pared by 2 bases and J by 1 base, with 7 bases of the junction left unmatched. This CDR3 has 16 residues. Germline V gives CDR1 SQVTM, CDR2 ANQGSEA. In DNA form, the CDR3 reads TGCAGCGTTGAAATCCCTAGCGGGAGGCAGTCCTACGAGCAGTACTTC. It yields the protein CSVEIPSGRQSYEQYF.

This clonotype was counted between two and nine times. The chain's CDR3 is CASSFGQGASGYTF. The CDR3 DNA reads TGTGCCAGCAGCTTCGGACAGGGGGCGTCTGGCTACACCTTC. The V call is TRBV7-2, the J call TRBJ1-2, with 11 bases lining up with TRBD1. The CDR3 sequence is 14 residues long. V dropped 3 bases and J dropped 7; count of bases not matched to a gene: 4. In germline, CDR1 is SGHTA, CDR2 FQGNSA.

Only a few counts were recorded for this clonotype. The rearrangement uses TRBV21-1 and TRBJ2-1; no check of the table's D call, TRBD1, against the DNA was made. TRBV21-1 is noted as a pseudogene. There are 17 residues in the CDR3. CDR3 loop: CASSKKPRQDSGNEQFF. The DNA of the CDR3 is TGTGCCAGCAGCAAAAAGCCGCGACAGGACTCAGGGAATGAGCAGTTCTTC.

The chain's CDR3 is CASSLTGGAGAFF. The CDR3 DNA is TGTGCCAGCAGCTTAACAGGGGGCGCGGGAGCTTTCTTT. The V gene is TRBV7-2, the J gene TRBJ1-1, with TRBD1 identical over 9 bases. The V gene end was trimmed by 2 bases and the J gene end by 10 bases; junction bases not matched to a gene: 5. There are 13 residues in the CDR3. CDR1 is SGHTA, CDR2 FQGNSA, per germline.